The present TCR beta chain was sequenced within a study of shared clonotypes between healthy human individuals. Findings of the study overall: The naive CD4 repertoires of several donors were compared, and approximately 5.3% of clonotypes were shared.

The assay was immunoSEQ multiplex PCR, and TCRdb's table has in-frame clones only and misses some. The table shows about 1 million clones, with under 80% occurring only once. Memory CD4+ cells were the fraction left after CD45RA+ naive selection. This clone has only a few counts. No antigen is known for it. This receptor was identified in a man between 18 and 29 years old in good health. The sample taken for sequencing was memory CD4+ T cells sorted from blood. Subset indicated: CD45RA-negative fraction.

CDR3 nucleotide sequence: TGTGCCAGCAGTGATGACTATACGTCCTACGAGCAGTACTTC. This encodes CASSDDYTSYEQYF. This rearrangement joins TRBV6-6 to TRBJ2-7; a possible D gene is TRBD2 (5 bases). V lost 5 bases to trimming and J lost 1 base, with 12 bases between them. CDR3 length: 14 amino acids. Germline CDR1 is MNHNY and CDR2 is SVGAGI (reference sequence).